What follows are 27 T cell receptor beta chains derived from one specimen sequenced in a study of blood T cell repertoires in COVID-19. Libraries were prepared by immunoSEQ multiplex PCR; TCRdb keeps only in-frame clonotypes and omits some of them. The profile shows roughly 180,000 clones, 84% of them singletons. Sequenced sample: peripheral blood. These receptor sequences come from a human donor in a cohort sampled during active COVID-19.

The chain couples TRBV5-1 to TRBJ2-7; TRBD1 matches at 7 bases. The V gene end was trimmed by 4 bases and the J gene end by 3 bases; junction bases not matched to a gene: 7. CDR1 SGHRS and CDR2 YFSETQ come from the germline V gene. The CDR3 runs to 14 residues. CDR3 residues: CASSLQGTFYEQYF. The CDR3 DNA is TGCGCCAGCAGCCTACAGGGGACCTTCTACGAGCAGTACTTC.

The rearrangement uses TRBV4-1 and TRBJ2-7; D not resolved. The V end lost 4 bases, the J end lost 1 base, and 17 bases lay between the germline ends. The CDR3 loop spans 16 amino acids. Per germline, CDR1 MGHRA and CDR2 YSYEKL. The CDR3 bases are TGCGCCAGCAGCCCGCTACTGATACGTAATTCCTACGAGCAGTACTTC. Its protein product is CASSPLLIRNSYEQYF.

The table lists this clone with a few counts. V is TRBV3-1 (or the pseudogene TRBV3-2) and J is TRBJ2-2; weak D call: TRBD1 (5 bases). Germline CDR1 is LGHDT and CDR2 is YNNKEL (reference sequence). The CDR3 contains 15 residues. V shed 3 bases and J shed 1 base, with 9 bases lying between them. CDR3 nucleotides: TGTGCCAGCAGCCAGAGAGGACAGAACACCGGGGAGCTGTTTTTT. This encodes CASSQRGQNTGELFF.

This sequence joins TRBV19 and TRBJ1-1, with 7 bases lining up with TRBD1. After removal of 5 bases from V and 3 bases from J, the junction contained 3 bases not matched to a gene. Germline CDR1 reads LNHDA; CDR2 reads SQIVND (reference sequence). The length of the CDR3 is 13 residues. The CDR3, as DNA: TGTGCCAGTAGTCTAGGGACAGACACTGAAGCTTTCTTT. It codes for CASSLGTDTEAFF.

The chain combines TRBV20-1 with TRBJ2-1; D is unclear. This CDR3 spans 10 amino acids. CDR1 is DFQATT and CDR2 is SNEGSKA in the germline V gene (reference sequence). V was clipped by 3 bases and J by 8 bases, with 5 bases between them. DNA of the CDR3: TGCAGTGCTAGCTCTCATGAGCAGTTCTTC. This codes for CSASSHEQFF.

This clone came up once. V gene TRBV5-4 combines with J gene TRBJ1-6; 10 nucleotides align to TRBD1. V dropped 3 bases and J dropped 8; count of bases not matched to a gene: 11. Per the germline V gene, CDR1 is SGHNT and CDR2 is YYREEE (reference sequence). The CDR3 has 17 amino acids. CDR3 sequence: CASSSGRDRGRHSPLHF. The CDR3 nucleotides read TGTGCCAGCAGCTCTGGCCGGGACAGGGGACGTCATTCACCCCTCCACTTT.

The gene calls are TRBV5-1 and TRBJ2-1; 10 bases fit TRBD2. CDR3 length: 16 residues. Germline values: CDR1 SGHRS, CDR2 YFSETQ. With 0 bases clipped from V and 4 bases from J, the junction kept 4 bases outside the gene matches. For the CDR3, the DNA is TGCGCCAGCAGCTTGGCTCCTAGCGGGGGTTACAATGAGCAGTTCTTC. Amino acid sequence: CASSLAPSGGYNEQFF.

This clone was seen once. The CDR3 spells CASSQGVGGGDSYEQYF. The DNA of the CDR3 is TGTGCCAGCAGCCAAGGGGTGGGCGGGGGTGATTCCTACGAGCAGTACTTC. The rearrangement joins TRBV4-2 to TRBJ2-7, with 7 bases matching TRBD2. With V trimmed by 1 base and J by 1 base, 10 bases remained unmatched. The CDR3 runs to 17 residues. The germline CDR1 and CDR2 sequences are LGHNA and YNFKEQ.

The chain uses TRBV19 and TRBJ2-7; the D gene is possibly TRBD2 (7 bases). This CDR3 region has 14 residues. Trimming removed 4 bases at V and 2 bases at J, with 12 bases between. Germline-derived CDR1 and CDR2 are LNHDA and SQIVND (reference sequence). Here the CDR3 reads CASSRGGSPYEQYF. The CDR3 nucleotides read TGTGCCAGTAGTAGGGGGGGCTCCCCCTACGAGCAGTACTTC.

The rearrangement links TRBV5-6 to TRBJ2-7, with a tentative D call TRBD1 (5 bases). Germline CDR1 and CDR2: SGHDT and YYEEEE. CDR3 size: 13 residues. V was clipped by 4 bases and J by 3 bases, with 11 bases between them. The CDR3 region is CASSRGNGYEQYF. DNA of the CDR3: TGTGCCAGCAGCAGGGGAAATGGCTACGAGCAGTACTTC.

This clone was picked up one time. The chain carries TRBV7-6 and TRBJ2-1, with D perhaps TRBD2 (7 bases). Germline lookup yields CDR1 SGHVS and CDR2 FNYEAQ. Trimming removed 4 bases from V and 4 bases from J, with 20 bases in between. This CDR3 is built from 17 residues. CDR3 sequence: CASSSTGGRGIYNEQFF. DNA for the CDR3: TGTGCCAGCAGCTCCACGGGGGGCCGGGGCATATACAATGAGCAGTTCTTC.

The chain carries TRBV5-4 and TRBJ2-3, with TRBD2 matching over 7 bases. The V gene's germline CDR1 is SGHNT and CDR2 YYREEE (reference sequence). The CDR3 has 15 amino acids. Trimming took 1 base from V and 4 from J; bases not matched to a gene: 6. The DNA for the CDR3 is TGTGCCAGCAGCTTGTTTGGCGGGGGATCAGATACGCAGTATTTT. Translated, it gives CASSLFGGGSDTQYF.

The chain employs TRBV11-2 and TRBJ2-1; 12 bases map to TRBD2. The CDR3 length is 17 residues. CDR1 is SGHAT and CDR2 is FQNNGV in the germline V gene. Trimming cost V 5 bases and J 3 bases; bases outside gene matches: 8. Here the CDR3 DNA reads TGTGCCAGCAGCCTCCGACTAGCGGGGGACATCTACAATGAGCAGTTCTTC. Translation gives CASSLRLAGDIYNEQFF.

V gene TRBV29-1 combines with J gene TRBJ1-1; D perhaps matches TRBD1 (5 bases). The CDR3 covers 14 residues. Germline CDR1 and CDR2: SQVTM and ANQGSEA. The V gene lost 4 bases and the J gene lost 0 bases, with 12 bases spanning the gap. The CDR3 region is CSVGVGGMNTEAFF. CDR3 coding DNA: TGCAGCGTTGGAGTGGGGGGAATGAACACTGAAGCTTTCTTT.

The rearrangement joins TRBV6-6 to TRBJ1-3; 7 positions agree with TRBD1. V lost 5 bases to trimming and J lost 3 bases; unmatched junction nucleotides: 16. The CDR3 spans 18 residues. Germline-derived CDR1 and CDR2 are MNHNY and SVGAGI (reference sequence). CDR3 nucleotides: TGTGCCAGCAGTCGAAAAGGGACAGAGCCAGGAATTGGAAACACCATATATTTT. Its protein product is CASSRKGTEPGIGNTIYF.

V usage is TRBV5-1 and J usage is TRBJ1-1; no firm D call. The CDR3 consists of 14 residues. V lost 0 bases to trimming and J lost 2 bases, with 8 bases between them. Germline assignment: CDR1 SGHRS and CDR2 YFSETQ. The CDR3 sequence is CASSLAAGNTEAFF. CDR3 nucleotides: TGCGCCAGCAGCTTGGCCGCGGGAAACACTGAAGCTTTCTTT. Full variable domain (remainder filled in from reference TRBV5-1 and TRBJ1-1): KAGVTQTPRYLIKTRGQQVTLSCSPISGHRSVSWYQQTPGQGLQFLFEYFSETQRNKGNFPGRFSGRQFSNSRSEMNVSTLELGDSALYLCASSLAAGNTEAFFGQGTRLTVV.

This clone has just a few counts. The V call is TRBV29-1, the J call TRBJ2-7, with a possible D match to TRBD2 (6 bases). CDR1 and CDR2 from the germline V gene are SQVTM and ANQGSEA. The CDR3 has 11 amino acids. The germline V and J ends were trimmed by 3 bases and 3 bases, with 6 bases remaining between them. The CDR3 bases are TGCAGCGTTGAGGAGGGCTACGAGCAGTACTTC. The encoded protein is CSVEEGYEQYF.

This clone was detected only once. The J gene is TRBJ2-1, the V gene TRBV29-1, with 9 bases that match TRBD2. Germline V gene data show CDR1 as SQVTM and CDR2 as ANQGSEA. The CDR3 has 16 amino acids. The J segment lost 3 bases and the V segment lost 6 bases, leaving 12 bases of the junction unmatched. In nucleotides, the CDR3 is TGCAGCGTGCCGGTGAGAGCGGGGGGCCTCTACAATGAGCAGTTCTTC. This codes for CSVPVRAGGLYNEQFF.

The J gene is TRBJ2-5, the V gene TRBV20-1; D not resolved. V lost 6 bases and J lost 3, with 8 bases in between. The CDR3 has 11 residues. Germline-derived CDR1 and CDR2 are DFQATT and SNEGSKA (reference sequence). This CDR3 is CSAMAEETQYF. For the CDR3, the DNA is TGCAGTGCCATGGCCGAAGAGACCCAGTACTTC.

The chain recombines TRBV5-1 with TRBJ2-5, with a tentative D call TRBD1 (5 bases). CDR3 length: 14 amino acids. The V end lost 5 bases, the J end lost 2 bases, and 13 bases lay between the germline ends. Germline V gene sequence: CDR1 SGHRS, CDR2 YFSETQ. This CDR3 reads CASRKPDSQETQYF. The CDR3 nucleotides read TGCGCCAGCAGAAAACCTGACAGTCAAGAGACCCAGTACTTC.

The chain is built from TRBV3-1 (or the pseudogene TRBV3-2) and TRBJ1-1; D unclear. V was shortened by 4 bases and J by 7 bases, with 10 bases between the two germline ends. Germline CDR1 is LGHDT and CDR2 is YNNKEL (reference sequence). The CDR3 contains 12 residues. CDR3 sequence reads: CASSPGSLEAFF. Here the CDR3 DNA reads TGTGCCAGCAGCCCTGGGAGCCTTGAAGCTTTCTTT.

The V call is TRBV23-1, the J call TRBJ1-6; D ambiguous. TRBV23-1 is given ORF status, its function remaining uncertain. The CDR3 runs 13 residues. Between the trimmed V and J ends, which lost 0 bases and 10 bases, there was a span of 7 bases. The CDR3 is CASSQSPGSPLHF. The CDR3 DNA sequence: TGCGCCAGCAGTCAATCGCCGGGGTCACCCCTCCACTTT.

V is TRBV7-9 and J is TRBJ2-5, with D possibly TRBD2 on 7 matching bases. V gave up 3 bases and J gave up 1 base, with 9 bases separating them. The CDR3 spans 14 residues. The germline V gene encodes CDR1 SEHNR and CDR2 FQNEAQ (reference sequence). CDR3 amino acids: CASSLGGAQETQYF. DNA for the CDR3: TGTGCCAGCAGCTTGGGGGGGGCCCAAGAGACCCAGTACTTC. Looking up the rest from reference TRBV7-9 and TRBJ2-5 gives the full variable domain: DTGVSQNPRHKITKRGQNVTFRCDPISEHNRLYWYRQTLGQGPEFLTYFQNEAQLEKSRLLSDRFSAERPKGSFSTLEIQRTEQGDSAMYLCASSLGGAQETQYFGPGTRLLVL.

The chain employs TRBV29-1 and TRBJ1-1; weak D call: TRBD1 (6 bases). Germline V gene data show CDR1 as SQVTM and CDR2 as ANQGSEA. V was shortened by 2 bases and J by 5 bases, with 21 bases between the two germline ends. The CDR3 spans 16 residues. The CDR3 coding sequence is TGCAGCGTTGAAAATCCCCAGGGGCCCACACGGACTGAAGCTTTCTTT. As protein: CSVENPQGPTRTEAFF.

This clone was picked up a small number of times. In nucleotides, the CDR3 is TGCGCCAGCAGTGGCGGCGGCAATCAGCCCCAGCATTTT. Its protein is CASSGGGNQPQHF. The chain uses TRBV10-2 and TRBJ1-5; D ambiguous. The CDR3 is made up of 13 amino acids. The germline CDR1 and CDR2 sequences are WSHSY and SAAADI. The V end was cut by 4 bases, the J end by 2 bases, with 6 bases between.

Here the CDR3 reads CASGSGTGIFF. DNA of the CDR3: TGTGCCAGCGGATCCGGGACAGGGATCTTCTTC. This chain uses TRBV7-8 with TRBJ2-1; 9 bases are a match to TRBD1. With V trimmed by 8 bases and J by 16 bases, 9 bases remained unmatched. This CDR3 comprises 11 residues. Per the germline V gene, CDR1 is SGHVS and CDR2 is FQNEAQ.

The rearrangement links TRBV27 to TRBJ1-6; TRBD1 might be the D (5 bases). CDR3 length: 16 amino acids. Germline assignment: CDR1 MNHEY and CDR2 SMNVEV (reference sequence). Trimming cost V 5 bases and J 3 bases, with 14 bases left between them. In nucleotides, the CDR3 is TGTGCCAGCAGTCCATCCAGGGAAAACTATAATTCACCCCTCCACTTT. It specifies CASSPSRENYNSPLHF.